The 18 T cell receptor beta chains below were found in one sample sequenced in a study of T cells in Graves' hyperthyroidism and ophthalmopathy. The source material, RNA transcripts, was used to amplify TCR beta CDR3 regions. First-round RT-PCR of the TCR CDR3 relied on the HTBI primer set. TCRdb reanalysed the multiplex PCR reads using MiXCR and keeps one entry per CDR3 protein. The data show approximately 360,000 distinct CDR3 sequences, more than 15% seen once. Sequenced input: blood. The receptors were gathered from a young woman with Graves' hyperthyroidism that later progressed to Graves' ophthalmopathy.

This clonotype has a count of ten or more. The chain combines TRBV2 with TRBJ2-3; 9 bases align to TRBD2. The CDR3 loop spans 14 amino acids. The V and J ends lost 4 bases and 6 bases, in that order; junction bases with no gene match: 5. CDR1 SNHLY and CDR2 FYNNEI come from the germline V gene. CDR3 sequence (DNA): TGTGCCAGCAGTGGAGTTAGCGGGAGTGATACGCAGTATTTT. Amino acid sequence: CASSGVSGSDTQYF.

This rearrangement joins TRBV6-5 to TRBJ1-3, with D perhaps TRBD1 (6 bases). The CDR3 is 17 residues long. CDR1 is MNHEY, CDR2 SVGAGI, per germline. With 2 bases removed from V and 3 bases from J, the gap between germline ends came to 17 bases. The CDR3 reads CASSYSSPGQLGNTIYF. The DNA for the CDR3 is TGTGCCAGCAGTTACAGCTCCCCCGGACAGCTTGGAAACACCATATATTTT.

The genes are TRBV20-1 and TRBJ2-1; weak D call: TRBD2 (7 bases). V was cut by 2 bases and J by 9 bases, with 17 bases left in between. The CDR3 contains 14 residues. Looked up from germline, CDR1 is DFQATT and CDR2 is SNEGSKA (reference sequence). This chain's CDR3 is CSARSRDYRAEQFF. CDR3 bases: TGCAGTGCTAGATCGAGGGACTACAGGGCTGAGCAGTTCTTC.

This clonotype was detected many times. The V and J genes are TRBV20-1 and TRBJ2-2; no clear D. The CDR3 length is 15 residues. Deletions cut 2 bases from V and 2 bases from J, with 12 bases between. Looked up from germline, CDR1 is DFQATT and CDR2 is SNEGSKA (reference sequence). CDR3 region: CSARSRAFNTGELFF. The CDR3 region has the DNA TGCAGTGCTAGATCGAGAGCCTTTAACACCGGGGAGCTGTTTTTT.

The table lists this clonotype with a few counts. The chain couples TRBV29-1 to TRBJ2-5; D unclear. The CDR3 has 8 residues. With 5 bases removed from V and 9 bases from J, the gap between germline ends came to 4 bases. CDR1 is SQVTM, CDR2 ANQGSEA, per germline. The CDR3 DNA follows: TGCAGCGTTCCCCCCCAGTACTTC. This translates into CSVPPQYF. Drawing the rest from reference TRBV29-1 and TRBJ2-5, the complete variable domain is SAVISQKPSRDICQRGTSLTIQCQVDSQVTMMFWYRQQPGQSLTLIATANQGSEATYESGFVIDKFPISRPNLTFSTLTVSNMSPEDSSIYLCSVPPQYFGPGTRLLVL.

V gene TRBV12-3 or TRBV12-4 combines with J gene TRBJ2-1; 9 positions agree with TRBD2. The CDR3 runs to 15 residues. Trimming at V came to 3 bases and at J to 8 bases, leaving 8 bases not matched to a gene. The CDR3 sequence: CASSFYSGSLHEQFF. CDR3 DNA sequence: TGTGCCAGCAGTTTCTATAGCGGGAGTTTACATGAGCAGTTCTTC.

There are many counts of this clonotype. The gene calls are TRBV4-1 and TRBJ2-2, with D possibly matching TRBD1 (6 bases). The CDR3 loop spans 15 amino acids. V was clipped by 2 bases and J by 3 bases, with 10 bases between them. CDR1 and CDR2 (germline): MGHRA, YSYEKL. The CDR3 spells CASSQPWTDTGELFF. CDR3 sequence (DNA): TGCGCCAGCAGCCAACCCTGGACAGACACCGGGGAGCTGTTTTTT.

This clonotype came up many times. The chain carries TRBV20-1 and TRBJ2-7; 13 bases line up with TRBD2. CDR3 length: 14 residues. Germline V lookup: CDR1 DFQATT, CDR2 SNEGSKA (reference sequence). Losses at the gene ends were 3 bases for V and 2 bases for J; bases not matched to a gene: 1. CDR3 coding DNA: TGCAGTGCTAGTGGGACTAGCGGGACCTACGAGCAGTACTTC. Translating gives CSASGTSGTYEQYF.

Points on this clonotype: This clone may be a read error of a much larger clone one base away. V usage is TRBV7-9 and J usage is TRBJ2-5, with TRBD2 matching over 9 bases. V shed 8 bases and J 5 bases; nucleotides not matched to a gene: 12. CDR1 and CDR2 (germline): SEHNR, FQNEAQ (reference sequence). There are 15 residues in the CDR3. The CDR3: CASLAGFDVKETQYF. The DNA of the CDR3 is TGTGCCAGCCTAGCGGGATTTGATGTGAAGGAGACCCAGTACTTC.

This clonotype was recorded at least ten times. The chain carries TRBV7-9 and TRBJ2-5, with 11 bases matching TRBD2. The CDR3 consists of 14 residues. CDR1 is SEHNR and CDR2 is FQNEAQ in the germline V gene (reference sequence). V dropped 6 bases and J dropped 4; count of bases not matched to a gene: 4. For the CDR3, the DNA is TGTGCCAGCAGTTCCGGACTAGCGGGAGAGACCCAGTACTTC. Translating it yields CASSSGLAGETQYF.

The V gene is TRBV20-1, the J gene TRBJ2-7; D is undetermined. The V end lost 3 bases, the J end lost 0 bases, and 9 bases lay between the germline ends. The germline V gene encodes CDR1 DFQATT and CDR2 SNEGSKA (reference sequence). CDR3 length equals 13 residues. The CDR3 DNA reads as TGCAGTGCTAGCATTTCAGCCTCCTACGAGCAGTACTTC. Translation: CSASISASYEQYF.

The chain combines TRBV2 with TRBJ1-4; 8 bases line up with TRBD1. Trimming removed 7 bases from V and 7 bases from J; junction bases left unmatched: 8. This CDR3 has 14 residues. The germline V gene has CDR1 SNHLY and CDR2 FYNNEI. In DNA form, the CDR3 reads TGTGCCAGCACATCCGGGACAGGATTTGAAAAACTGTTTTTT. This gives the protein CASTSGTGFEKLFF.

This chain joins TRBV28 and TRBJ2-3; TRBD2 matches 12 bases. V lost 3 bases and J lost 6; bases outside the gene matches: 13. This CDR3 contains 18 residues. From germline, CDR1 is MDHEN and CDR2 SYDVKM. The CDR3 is CASSFSKRLAGVGDTQYF. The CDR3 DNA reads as TGTGCCAGCAGTTTCTCTAAGAGACTAGCGGGAGTTGGGGATACGCAGTATTTT.

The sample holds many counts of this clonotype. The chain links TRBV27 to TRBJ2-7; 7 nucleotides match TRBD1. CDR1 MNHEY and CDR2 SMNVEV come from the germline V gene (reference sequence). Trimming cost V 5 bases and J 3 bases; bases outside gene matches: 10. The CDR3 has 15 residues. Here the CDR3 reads CASSPRTGRNYEQYF. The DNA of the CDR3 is TGTGCCAGCAGTCCTCGGACAGGTAGGAACTACGAGCAGTACTTC.

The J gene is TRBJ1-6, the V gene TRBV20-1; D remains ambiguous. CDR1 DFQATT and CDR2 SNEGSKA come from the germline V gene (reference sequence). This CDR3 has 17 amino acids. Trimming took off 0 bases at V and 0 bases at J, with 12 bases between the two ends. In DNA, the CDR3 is TGCAGTGCTAGAGAACAATCTATAAGCTCCTATAATTCACCCCTCCACTTT. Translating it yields CSAREQSISSYNSPLHF.

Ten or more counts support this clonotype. CDR3 protein: CASSLHDSDSYNEQFF. The CDR3 DNA is TGTGCCAGCAGTTTACACGACAGCGATTCCTACAATGAGCAGTTCTTC. The rearrangement links TRBV28 to TRBJ2-1; a possible D gene is TRBD1 (5 bases). The CDR3 sequence is 16 residues long. V lost 2 bases, J lost 1 base, and 12 bases lay in between. The germline CDR1 and CDR2 sequences are MDHEN and SYDVKM.

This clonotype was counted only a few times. In DNA form, the CDR3 reads TGTGCCAGCAGCCACCTCGATGGAGAGACCCAGTACTTC. This encodes CASSHLDGETQYF. The chain uses TRBV4-2 and TRBJ2-5; no clear D gene. The germline CDR1 and CDR2 sequences are LGHNA and YNFKEQ. The CDR3 is made up of 13 amino acids. V was cut by 3 bases and J by 4 bases, with 9 bases left in between.

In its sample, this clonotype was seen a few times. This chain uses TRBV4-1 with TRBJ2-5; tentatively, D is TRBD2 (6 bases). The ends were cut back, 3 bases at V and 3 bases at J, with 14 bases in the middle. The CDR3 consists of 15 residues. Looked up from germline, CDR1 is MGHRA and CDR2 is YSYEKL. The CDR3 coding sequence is TGCGCCAGCAGCCACTTCATAGCGGTCGAAGAGACCCAGTACTTC. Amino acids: CASSHFIAVEETQYF.